Below are 19 T cell receptor beta chains sequenced from a single sample in a study of T cell responses to AZD1222 COVID-19 vaccine. The repertoire was sequenced with immunoSEQ multiplex PCR; TCRdb's copy has only in-frame clones and lacks some. The top ten hold around 3.6% of the sample, which has under 150,000 clones, about nine tenths seen once. The specimen comprised peripheral blood, sampled on day 0 of AZD1222 vaccination. The receptors come from an adult in good health.

V usage is TRBV7-2 and J usage is TRBJ2-1; D perhaps matches TRBD2 (7 bases). Trimming stripped 0 bases from V and 2 bases from J, with 11 bases between. Germline V gene data show CDR1 as SGHTA and CDR2 as FQGNSA. There are 16 residues in the CDR3. Written as DNA, the CDR3 is TGTGCCAGCAGCTTAGCGGGGGGGGGCCCCTACAATGAGCAGTTCTTC. Translated, it gives CASSLAGGGPYNEQFF.

This chain uses TRBV7-8 with TRBJ2-5, with 8 bases aligning to TRBD1. This CDR3 has 18 residues. Germline assignment: CDR1 SGHVS and CDR2 FQNEAQ. Trimming took 5 bases from V and 3 from J; bases not matched to a gene: 17. The CDR3 DNA is TGTGCCAGCAGCCAAAAGAGCGTGAGGGACAGGCAAAAAGAGACCCAGTACTTC. Its protein product is CASSQKSVRDRQKETQYF. Looking up the rest from reference TRBV7-8 and TRBJ2-5 gives the full variable domain: GAGVSQSPRYKVAKRGQDVALRCDPISGHVSLFWYQQALGQGPEFLTYFQNEAQLDKSGLPSDRFFAERPEGSVSTLKIQRTQQEDSAVYLCASSQKSVRDRQKETQYFGPGTRLLVL.

The gene calls are TRBV3-1 (or the pseudogene TRBV3-2) and TRBJ1-3; D is unclear. Trimming stripped 4 bases from V and 4 bases from J, with 17 bases between. The germline CDR1 and CDR2 sequences are LGHDT and YNNKEL (reference sequence). The CDR3 is 16 residues long. Here the CDR3 reads CASSPGLVWEGNTIYF. The CDR3 nucleotides are TGTGCCAGCAGCCCCGGGCTAGTATGGGAGGGAAACACCATATATTTT.

The genes are TRBV12-5 and TRBJ2-3; D is unclear. Germline V lookup: CDR1 LGHNT, CDR2 FRNRAP. The CDR3 runs 12 residues. The V end was cut by 6 bases, the J end by 2 bases, with 6 bases between. CDR3 bases: TGTGCTAGTGGCCAGGTCACAGATACGCAGTATTTT. Its translation is CASGQVTDTQYF.

The J gene is TRBJ1-2, the V gene TRBV4-2; D is perhaps TRBD1 (5 bases). Trimming took off 4 bases at V and 4 bases at J, with 19 bases between the two ends. The germline V gene has CDR1 LGHNA and CDR2 YNFKEQ. The CDR3 spans 16 residues. CDR3 nucleotide sequence: TGTGCCAGCAGCCGAGAATTGATAGGGGATCCCTATGGCTACACCTTC. As protein: CASSRELIGDPYGYTF.

V and J are TRBV6-6 and TRBJ2-1, with D possibly matching TRBD1 (5 bases). Germline V gives CDR1 MNHNY, CDR2 SVGAGI (reference sequence). The CDR3 spans 16 residues. Deletions cut 4 bases from V and 9 bases from J, with 22 bases between. CDR3 DNA: TGTGCCAGCAGTTCGGTAGGGGCACGGGCGTTCGGTGAGCAGTTCTTC. Protein sequence: CASSSVGARAFGEQFF.

The chain carries TRBV2 and TRBJ2-1, with TRBD2 identical over 10 bases. V shed 6 bases, J shed 1 base, and the junction held 6 bases outside the gene matches. Germline V gene sequence: CDR1 SNHLY, CDR2 FYNNEI. The CDR3 length is 16 residues. In nucleotides, the CDR3 is TGTGCCAGCAGGGAGCTGACTAGCGGGTCCTACAATGAGCAGTTCTTC. Protein product: CASRELTSGSYNEQFF. Looking up the rest from reference TRBV2 and TRBJ2-1 gives the full variable domain: EPEVTQTPSHQVTQMGQEVILRCVPISNHLYFYWYRQILGQKVEFLVSFYNNEISEKSEIFDDQFSVERPDGSNFTLKIRSTKLEDSAMYFCASRELTSGSYNEQFFGPGTRLTVL.

This clone has just one count. CDR3 DNA sequence: TGTGCCAGCAGCAGGCGGGGGGAAAAACTGTTTTTT. The encoded protein is CASSRRGEKLFF. This chain connects TRBV5-8 to TRBJ1-4; tentatively, D is TRBD1 (5 bases). Germline CDR1 is SGHTS and CDR2 is YDEGEE. CDR3 length: 12 residues. V was pared by 4 bases and J by 8 bases, with 9 bases between.

V is TRBV6-2 or TRBV6-3 and J is TRBJ1-1, with D possibly TRBD1 on 5 matching bases. V lost 2 bases, J lost 6 bases, and 16 bases lay in between. Looked up from germline, CDR1 is MNHEY and CDR2 is SVGEGT. The CDR3 loop spans 15 amino acids. CDR3 DNA sequence: TGTGCCAGCAGTTACCGGGACCCCACCCGGGCTGAAGCTTTCTTT. Its protein product is CASSYRDPTRAEAFF.

The CDR3, as DNA: TGTGCCAGCAGCCGAGGGACCGGGTGGGTCAGTGATGAGCAGTTCTTC. Protein: CASSRGTGWVSDEQFF. The chain has TRBV5-4 and TRBJ2-1; D may match TRBD1 or TRBD2 (5 bases each). Germline V gene data show CDR1 as SGHNT and CDR2 as YYREEE (reference sequence). Trimming left V 4 bases short and J 8 bases short, with 22 bases between. The CDR3 is 16 amino acids.

This chain connects TRBV21-1 to TRBJ1-5; TRBD1 is the table's D call and was not checked against the DNA. TRBV21-1 is deemed a pseudogene. The CDR3 runs to 17 residues. The CDR3 protein is CASSTYRDRLANQPQHF. Here the CDR3 DNA reads TGTGCCAGCAGCACTTATAGGGACAGGTTGGCAAATCAGCCCCAGCATTTT.

The chain uses TRBV5-1 and TRBJ1-1; TRBD1 matches at 8 bases. The CDR3 length is 13 residues. Trimming at V came to 4 bases and at J to 6 bases, leaving 5 bases not matched to a gene. The germline V gene has CDR1 SGHRS and CDR2 YFSETQ. In DNA, the CDR3 is TGCGCCAGCAGCATCGGACAGGGCGCTGAAGCTTTCTTT. As protein: CASSIGQGAEAFF.

The chain couples TRBV7-9 to TRBJ1-2; TRBD1 agrees at 9 bases. CDR1 and CDR2 (germline): SEHNR, FQNEAQ (reference sequence). The CDR3 is 15 amino acids. Trimming removed 4 bases from V and 1 base from J; junction bases left unmatched: 4. The chain's CDR3 is CASSSGTGLNYGYTF. CDR3 bases: TGTGCCAGCAGCTCCGGGACAGGGCTTAACTATGGCTACACCTTC.

The V and J genes are TRBV7-9 and TRBJ1-1, with D uncertain. The V end was cut by 1 base, the J end by 0 bases, with 9 bases between. CDR3 length equals 15 residues. Germline V gene data show CDR1 as SEHNR and CDR2 as FQNEAQ (reference sequence). The chain's CDR3 is CASSLGAALNTEAFF. The CDR3 DNA reads as TGTGCCAGCAGCTTAGGGGCAGCCTTGAACACTGAAGCTTTCTTT. Combining the CDR3 with reference TRBV7-9 and TRBJ1-1 gives the whole variable domain DTGVSQNPRHKITKRGQNVTFRCDPISEHNRLYWYRQTLGQGPEFLTYFQNEAQLEKSRLLSDRFSAERPKGSFSTLEIQRTEQGDSAMYLCASSLGAALNTEAFFGQGTRLTVV.

The CDR3 DNA reads TGTGCCAGTAGTAGGGGGACAGGGGACGGCTACGAGCAGTACTTC. Its protein is CASSRGTGDGYEQYF. The chain is built from TRBV19 and TRBJ2-7, with 10 bases that match TRBD1. V trimming: 4 bases; J trimming: 3 bases; junction bases outside the gene matches: 6. The CDR3 is 15 amino acids. CDR1 is LNHDA and CDR2 is SQIVND in the germline V gene (reference sequence).

The gene calls are TRBV5-1 and TRBJ2-1, with 14 bases that match TRBD2. V lost 4 bases to trimming and J lost 9 bases; unmatched junction nucleotides: 12. The CDR3 is 17 amino acids. CDR1 and CDR2 from the germline V gene are SGHRS and YFSETQ. The CDR3 sequence: CASSPGVGLAGVSEQFF. The CDR3 DNA reads as TGCGCCAGCAGCCCTGGCGTGGGACTAGCGGGAGTTAGTGAGCAGTTCTTC.

The chain couples TRBV7-2 to TRBJ1-1; D gene uncertain. CDR1 is SGHTA and CDR2 is FQGNSA in the germline V gene. Trimming shortened V by 4 bases and J by 11 bases, and 20 bases separated the two germline ends. This CDR3 has 14 amino acids. The CDR3 here is CASSSDPTPHSAFF. The CDR3 nucleotides are TGTGCCAGCAGCTCAGACCCGACACCGCACTCGGCTTTCTTT.

The chain links TRBV29-1 to TRBJ2-7; D unresolved. V dropped 0 bases and J dropped 1 base, with 4 bases sitting between them. Per the germline V gene, CDR1 is SQVTM and CDR2 is ANQGSEA. The CDR3 runs 12 residues. The CDR3 loop reads CSVEDRSYEQYF. For the CDR3, the DNA is TGCAGCGTTGAAGATCGGTCCTACGAGCAGTACTTC.

The chain recombines TRBV7-9 with TRBJ1-1; D is possibly TRBD1 (6 bases). The CDR3 contains 13 residues. V was clipped by 4 bases and J by 1 base, with 7 bases between them. CDR1 and CDR2 from the germline V gene are SEHNR and FQNEAQ (reference sequence). CDR3 sequence reads: CASSSQGNTEAFF. The CDR3 region has the DNA TGTGCCAGCAGCTCACAGGGGAACACTGAAGCTTTCTTT.